This TCR beta chain originates from a study of patients and donors after allogeneic stem cell transplantation. This CDR3 has 14 amino acids. Trimming removed 1 base at V and 0 bases at J, with 6 bases between. The germline V gene has CDR1 SGHDN and CDR2 FVKESK. This clonotype appeared many times. Each CDR3 protein gets one entry after TCRdb re-called the RT-PCR reads with MiXCR. The sample lists about 960,000 distinct CDR3 sequences, approximately 19% occurring once. The TCR sequence derives from a human donor who was either an allogeneic HSCT recipient or a stem cell or donor lymphocyte infusion donor (not recorded which). It is not recorded whose cells these are; they may come from a transplant donor. The chain couples TRBV14 to TRBJ1-1; D call uncertain. The sequenced sample was blood, either unsorted or a sorted T cell fraction (not recorded which). The CDR3, as DNA: TGTGCCAGCAGCCAAGTCGCTTTGAACACTGAAGCTTTCTTT. It encodes CASSQVALNTEAFF.